These 7 T cell receptor beta chains originate from one sample sequenced in a study of T cell responses to AZD1222 COVID-19 vaccine. Clones were sequenced by immunoSEQ multiplex PCR, and TCRdb holds only the in-frame ones, with some missing. This sample carries 85,000 to 95,000 clones, roughly 90% of them seen once, and the ten largest clones take around 8%. Sequenced here: peripheral blood, sampled on day 0 of AZD1222 vaccination. The receptor source for this set is an adult in good health.

This clone was seen only once. The chain combines TRBV11-2 with TRBJ1-3; D call uncertain. The CDR3 spans 17 residues. Germline V CDR1 and CDR2: SGHAT, FQNNGV. Between the trimmed V and J ends, which lost 3 bases and 0 bases, there was a span of 15 bases. The DNA of the CDR3 is TGTGCCAGCAGCTTTTATCGGACCGTTGGCTCTGGAAACACCATATATTTT. Translating it yields CASSFYRTVGSGNTIYF.

This clone has only a few counts. The chain recombines TRBV7-9 with TRBJ1-1; 8 bases fit TRBD1. Germline CDR1 is SEHNR and CDR2 is FQNEAQ (reference sequence). This CDR3 comprises 16 residues. Germline trimming cut 1 base from V and 0 bases from J; bases unmatched to any gene: 4. CDR3 coding DNA: TGTGCCAGCAGCTTAGGGACAGGGATCTTGAACACTGAAGCTTTCTTT. Translating it yields CASSLGTGILNTEAFF.

The genes are TRBV20-1 and TRBJ1-5; D is undetermined. CDR3 length: 13 amino acids. The V end lost 3 bases, the J end lost 6 bases, and 12 bases lay between the germline ends. The germline CDR1 and CDR2 sequences are DFQATT and SNEGSKA (reference sequence). In DNA form, the CDR3 reads TGCAGTGCTAGTGGCACGGCTGGTCAGCCCCAGCATTTT. Its translation: CSASGTAGQPQHF.

This sequence joins TRBV5-1 and TRBJ1-4; 7 positions match TRBD1. Germline CDR1 reads SGHRS; CDR2 reads YFSETQ. V was clipped by 7 bases and J by 4 bases; unmatched bases: 7. The CDR3 is 14 amino acids. CDR3 sequence reads: CASGATGDNEKLFF. The CDR3 region has the DNA TGCGCCAGCGGGGCCACAGGGGATAATGAAAAACTGTTTTTT.

The gene calls are TRBV3-1 (or the pseudogene TRBV3-2) and TRBJ2-1, with D unresolved. V was clipped by 1 base and J by 0 bases, with 7 bases between them. The CDR3 length is 15 residues. CDR1 and CDR2 from the germline V gene are LGHDT and YNNKEL (reference sequence). The CDR3 is CASSQVTNSYNEQFF. CDR3 nucleotides: TGTGCCAGCAGCCAAGTAACGAACTCCTACAATGAGCAGTTCTTC.

This clone was observed a single time. The chain joins TRBV11-1 to TRBJ1-1; TRBD1 is a possible D gene (6 bases). V was trimmed by 2 bases and J by 1 base, leaving 8 bases between them. Germline-derived CDR1 and CDR2 are SGHAT and FQDESV (reference sequence). The CDR3 runs 14 residues. The CDR3 DNA reads TGTGCCAGCAGCTTATGGACAGAGAACACTGAAGCTTTCTTT. This translates into CASSLWTENTEAFF.

The V call is TRBV18, the J call TRBJ1-6; 7 bases map to TRBD1. The V segment lost 1 base and the J segment 5 bases; nucleotides outside the gene matches: 2. The CDR3 is 15 amino acids. Germline V gene sequence: CDR1 KGHSH, CDR2 LQKENI. CDR3 in amino acids: CASSPQGTDNSPLHF. The DNA for the CDR3 is TGTGCCAGCTCACCACAGGGGACAGATAATTCACCCCTCCACTTT. The whole variable domain, remainder taken from reference TRBV18 and TRBJ1-6, is NAGVMQNPRHLVRRRGQEARLRCSPMKGHSHVYWYRQLPEEGLKFMVYLQKENIIDESGMPKERFSAEFPKEGPSILRIQQVVRGDSAAYFCASSPQGTDNSPLHFGNGTRLTVT.